This T cell receptor (beta chain) came from a study of T cell repertoires in cytomegalovirus infection (dated 2019 in TCRdb). Concerning the study at large: The HLA type of each donor mattered for the analysis, because public TCR beta signatures pointed to carriage of CMV infection along with the matching HLA type. Paper-wide results and their limitations: Cumulative frequency of public TCR beta family members discriminated carriers of CMV infection plus the relevant HLA type in this cohort and an independent roughly 350-donor cohort. The ex vivo response was dominated by HLA-C-restricted CMV-specific TCR beta clonotypes, which also provided the single most frequent clonotype in two of eight donors.

This clonotype was observed at least ten times. The target of this receptor is not known. Per-nucleotide qualities are absent, and no much larger clonotype sits a single base away. Sequenced using an Illumina HiSeq 1500. TCRdb reprocessed the public reads (quality trimming at Q25 with fastp, clone calling with MiXCR) and kept in-frame beta chains. Every entry covers one CDR3 protein and lists the most common genes and DNA from its rows. The sample contains 100,000 to 150,000 distinct CDR3 sequences, roughly 8.2% of them found a single time. The top ten hold around 10% of the sample. The clonotype was recovered from a human donor in good health (CMV status not recorded). Some clones in this sample may be carry-over from other donors' samples. The sequencing input was PBMCs.

The nucleotides read TGTGCCAGCAGTTTCTACCCTCGTAGGGGCCGGCTACAATCCAATGAGCAGTTCTTC. This gives the protein CASSFYPRRGRLQSNEQFF. The chain employs TRBV27 and TRBJ2-1; the D gene is possibly TRBD1, with 5 bases matching. Measured from the cysteine to the phenylalanine, the CDR3 is 19 residues long. Solely the CDR3 DNA is kept, with 57 bases framed from the first base. V is clipped by 3 bases and J by 6 bases, and the sequence between their germline boundaries is 27 bases long. Per the germline V gene (reference sequence), MNHEY is the CDR1 and SMNVEV is the CDR2.